Listed here are 26 T cell receptor beta chains from one sample, sequenced in a study of blood T cell repertoires in COVID-19. Sequenced by immunoSEQ multiplex PCR; TCRdb stores in-frame clones only, minus some. The sample records over 200,000 clones, about 88% being singletons. Specimen: peripheral blood. These TCRs come from a man aged 35 to 55 with active or convalescent COVID-19.

The rearrangement uses TRBV15 and TRBJ2-5, with D possibly matching TRBD2 (5 bases). In germline, CDR1 is LNHNV, CDR2 YYDKDF (reference sequence). Trimming stripped 1 base from V and 1 base from J, with 10 bases between. There are 15 residues in the CDR3. The CDR3 here is CATSRAGLLQETQYF. The CDR3 region has the DNA TGTGCCACCAGCAGAGCTGGACTCCTCCAAGAGACCCAGTACTTC.

V usage is TRBV28 and J usage is TRBJ1-5; D unresolved. The CDR3 has 14 residues. V lost 6 bases, J lost 3 bases, and 12 bases lay in between. The germline gives CDR1 MDHEN, CDR2 SYDVKM. In DNA, the CDR3 is TGTGCCAGCAGCGATAGCGGAAACAATCAGCCCCAGCATTTT. It yields the protein CASSDSGNNQPQHF.

The chain has TRBV18 and TRBJ1-5; D is possibly TRBD1 (5 bases). CDR1 and CDR2 (germline): KGHSH, LQKENI. The CDR3 consists of 13 residues. V lost 8 bases and J 3 bases, leaving 11 bases between the germline ends. Here the CDR3 reads CASAGHYNQPQHF. In DNA form, the CDR3 reads TGTGCCAGCGCAGGACACTACAATCAGCCCCAGCATTTT.

Here the CDR3 DNA reads TGCGCCAGCAGCCTCACCGGGACAGGATTAGAAGCTTTCTTT. This gives the protein CASSLTGTGLEAFF. The chain combines TRBV4-1 with TRBJ1-1; 8 positions agree with TRBD1. Trimming at V came to 4 bases and at J to 8 bases, leaving 9 bases not matched to a gene. Germline V gene data show CDR1 as MGHRA and CDR2 as YSYEKL. The CDR3 extends over 14 amino acids.

This clone has more than one count but fewer than ten. J is TRBJ2-7 and V is TRBV9; TRBD2 agrees at 8 bases. The CDR3 consists of 17 residues. V lost 5 bases and J lost 4; bases outside the gene matches: 17. From germline, CDR1 is SGDLS and CDR2 YYNGEE. The CDR3 bases are TGTGCCAGCAGTGTCGGGGATGGACTAGCTGGTACTTACGAGCAGTACTTC. Translating it yields CASSVGDGLAGTYEQYF.

V usage is TRBV28 and J usage is TRBJ2-1, with 13 bases fitting TRBD2. The J segment lost 8 bases and the V segment lost 3 bases, leaving 16 bases of the junction unmatched. The CDR3 totals 19 residues. The germline CDR1 and CDR2 sequences are MDHEN and SYDVKM. Written as DNA, the CDR3 is TGTGCCAGCAGTTTCAATGGGCGGACTAGCGGGAGATATTACGATGAGCAGTTCTTC. Translated, it gives CASSFNGRTSGRYYDEQFF.

J is TRBJ1-2 and V is TRBV27, with D maybe TRBD1 (5 bases). Trimming shortened V by 5 bases and J by 0 bases, and 19 bases separated the two germline ends. CDR1 and CDR2 (germline): MNHEY, SMNVEV (reference sequence). The CDR3 contains 17 residues. The DNA of the CDR3 is TGTGCCAGCAGTCCCCTTGACAGTACTAAAGCTAACTATGGCTACACCTTC. Amino acid sequence: CASSPLDSTKANYGYTF.

Concerning this clone: Other nucleotide sequences from this sample produce the same CDR3. The rearrangement links TRBV25-1 to TRBJ2-7, with no clear D. V lost 5 bases to trimming and J lost 3 bases, with 5 bases between them. CDR1 is MGHDK and CDR2 is SYGVNS in the germline V gene. CDR3 length equals 11 residues. For the CDR3, the DNA is TGTGCCAGCAGTTACAGCTACGAGCAGTACTTC. Translation: CASSYSYEQYF.

The V and J genes are TRBV19 and TRBJ1-2; TRBD1 matches at 7 bases. Trimming took 10 bases from V and 8 from J; bases not matched to a gene: 13. Germline CDR1 LNHDA, CDR2 SQIVND (reference sequence). This CDR3 comprises 13 residues. The CDR3 sequence is CATNRGGPLGYTF. CDR3 nucleotides: TGTGCCACGAACAGGGGAGGACCTTTAGGCTACACCTTC. The complete variable domain, with remaining parts taken from reference TRBV19 and TRBJ1-2, reads DGGITQSPKYLFRKEGQNVTLSCEQNLNHDAMYWYRQDPGQGLRLIYYSQIVNDFQKGDIAEGYSVSREKKESFPLTVTSAQKNPTAFYLCATNRGGPLGYTFGSGTRLTVV.

The table lists this clone with a few counts. The rearrangement links TRBV19 to TRBJ1-2; D gene uncertain. The ends were cut back, 3 bases at V and 6 bases at J, with 17 bases in the middle. This CDR3 is built from 15 residues. Germline lookup yields CDR1 LNHDA and CDR2 SQIVND (reference sequence). The CDR3 here is CASSIARSPRDGYTF. The CDR3 coding sequence is TGTGCCAGTAGTATCGCCAGGTCCCCTCGAGATGGCTACACCTTC.

V gene TRBV24-1 combines with J gene TRBJ2-1, with D possibly matching TRBD1 (5 bases). Germline values: CDR1 KGHDR, CDR2 SFDVKD. Trimming removed 3 bases from V and 9 bases from J, with 11 bases in between. The CDR3 is 13 amino acids. This chain's CDR3 is CATSDPGLGEQFF. The CDR3 coding sequence is TGTGCCACCAGTGATCCAGGGTTGGGTGAGCAGTTCTTC.

CDR3 bases: TGTGCCAGCAGTTCAATAGGAGCGGGAAGCTCTGGAAACACCATATATTTT. Translated, it gives CASSSIGAGSSGNTIYF. The chain has TRBV27 and TRBJ1-3; D is uncertain. Germline lookup yields CDR1 MNHEY and CDR2 SMNVEV (reference sequence). V shed 4 bases and J shed 0 bases, with 16 bases lying between them. The length of the CDR3 is 17 residues.

The rearrangement uses TRBV19 and TRBJ2-1, with D perhaps TRBD1 (5 bases). Trimming left V 1 base short and J 0 bases short, with 7 bases between. Per germline, CDR1 LNHDA and CDR2 SQIVND (reference sequence). The CDR3 is 15 residues long. The CDR3 loop is CASSIAGNSYNEQFF. The CDR3 DNA sequence: TGTGCCAGTAGTATAGCAGGGAACTCCTACAATGAGCAGTTCTTC.

V and J are TRBV24-1 and TRBJ1-1; D might be TRBD1 (6 bases). Between the trimmed V and J ends, which lost 1 base and 7 bases, there was a span of 6 bases. The CDR3 totals 12 residues. Germline V gives CDR1 KGHDR, CDR2 SFDVKD. The CDR3 sequence: CATSDFRGEAFF. Written as DNA, the CDR3 is TGTGCCACCAGTGATTTCAGGGGTGAAGCTTTCTTT.

The chain has TRBV7-3 and TRBJ1-1; possible D gene TRBD1, 5 bases. V was shortened by 2 bases and J by 4 bases, with 11 bases between the two germline ends. Germline V gene data show CDR1 as SGHTA and CDR2 as FQGTGA. The CDR3 has 14 residues. The CDR3 DNA reads as TGTGCCAGCAGCTTAGGAGGGGAGGGCACTGAAGCTTTCTTT. It codes for CASSLGGEGTEAFF.

The chain couples TRBV2 to TRBJ1-2; D unresolved. The germline gives CDR1 SNHLY, CDR2 FYNNEI. V was trimmed by 3 bases and J by 7 bases, leaving 18 bases between them. This CDR3 comprises 15 residues. The CDR3 loop reads CASSDGSGIPGGYTF. CDR3 sequence (DNA): TGTGCCAGCAGTGATGGGTCGGGGATACCGGGTGGCTACACCTTC.

V gene TRBV2 combines with J gene TRBJ2-7; tentative D call: TRBD2 (7 bases). Between the trimmed V and J ends, which lost 4 bases and 0 bases, there was a span of 16 bases. The germline V gene encodes CDR1 SNHLY and CDR2 FYNNEI. The CDR3 length is 16 residues. Here the CDR3 reads CASSAVAGAGSYEQYF. As DNA, the CDR3 is TGTGCCAGCAGTGCGGTGGCGGGGGCGGGCTCCTACGAGCAGTACTTC.

The V gene is TRBV5-1, the J gene TRBJ1-1; D might be TRBD1 (5 bases). CDR3 size: 15 residues. The germline CDR1 and CDR2 sequences are SGHRS and YFSETQ. V lost 4 bases and J 2 bases, leaving 15 bases between the germline ends. CDR3 in DNA: TGCGCCAGCAGCCCAGGCTCAGGGCTAAACACTGAAGCTTTCTTT. Translation gives CASSPGSGLNTEAFF.

The chain has TRBV21-1 and TRBJ2-6; the table calls TRBD1, which could not be checked here. TRBV21-1 is classified as a pseudogene. CDR3 length: 18 residues. The CDR3 DNA sequence: TGTGCCAGCCCCCCTTCGGGACAGGGGCGCTCTGGGGCCAACGTCCTGACTTTC. Protein product: CASPPSGQGRSGANVLTF.

CDR3 protein: CASSERLGANPVGYTF. The CDR3 nucleotides read TGTGCCAGCAGTGAACGTTTGGGGGCCAACCCTGTCGGCTACACCTTC. V usage is TRBV6-1 and J usage is TRBJ1-2; tentative D call: TRBD1 (6 bases). The V and J ends lost 2 bases and 8 bases respectively, with 21 bases between them. Germline CDR1 and CDR2: MNHNS and SASEGT. The CDR3 totals 16 residues.

This chain's CDR3 is CAILGQPNTEAFF. The CDR3 nucleotides are TGTGCCATCCTGGGACAGCCGAACACTGAAGCTTTCTTT. The chain is built from TRBV12-3 or TRBV12-4 and TRBJ1-1; TRBD1 matches 7 bases. The CDR3 spans 13 residues. The junction had 6 bases not matched to a gene; V was cut back by 10 bases and J by 1 base.

This clone was observed a single time. The genes are TRBV25-1 and TRBJ1-2, with TRBD1 identical over 9 bases. V gave up 4 bases and J gave up 4 bases; unmatched junction bases: 7. This CDR3 comprises 15 residues. The germline CDR1 and CDR2 sequences are MGHDK and SYGVNS. CDR3 amino acids: CASSGGTGRVYGYTF. CDR3 nucleotides: TGTGCCAGCAGTGGGGGGACAGGGCGCGTCTATGGCTACACCTTC.

V usage is TRBV10-3 and J usage is TRBJ1-1, with TRBD1 as a possible D gene (6 bases). V was clipped by 5 bases and J by 4 bases, with 14 bases between them. The CDR3 runs 14 residues. Germline values: CDR1 ENHRY, CDR2 SYGVKD. The CDR3 coding sequence is TGTGCCATCAGTTCAGGGGAAATGCGCACTGAAGCTTTCTTT. This codes for CAISSGEMRTEAFF.

A single count supports this clone. V is TRBV4-2 and J is TRBJ1-6, with D hard to call. Germline loops: CDR1 LGHNA, CDR2 YNFKEQ. V lost 3 bases and J lost 9, with 18 bases in between. The length of the CDR3 is 16 residues. The CDR3 DNA reads TGTGCCAGCAGCCATCCTAGGCGAAGACTGGGTTCACCCCTCCACTTT. Protein: CASSHPRRRLGSPLHF.

The chain links TRBV27 to TRBJ1-1; D is possibly TRBD1 (6 bases). Germline CDR1 and CDR2: MNHEY and SMNVEV (reference sequence). Trimming cost V 6 bases and J 4 bases, with 15 bases left between them. CDR3 length: 14 residues. The CDR3 loop reads CASSYRERGTEAFF. DNA of the CDR3: TGTGCCAGCAGCTACAGGGAAAGGGGCACTGAAGCTTTCTTT.

V and J are TRBV13 and TRBJ2-1; D may be TRBD2 (5 bases). Germline CDR1 reads PRHDT; CDR2 reads FYEKMQ (reference sequence). The CDR3 has 15 amino acids. The V gene lost 4 bases and the J gene lost 2 bases, with 12 bases spanning the gap. This CDR3 reads CASSSPPGTYNEQFF. CDR3 sequence (DNA): TGTGCCAGCAGCTCCCCCCCGGGGACCTACAATGAGCAGTTCTTC.